This T cell receptor (beta chain) is drawn from a study of shared clonotypes between healthy human individuals. Here immunoSEQ multiplex PCR was the method, and the copy in TCRdb shows in-frame clones only, minus some. The data contain about 2.4 million clones, 93% of them singletons. Turning to this clone: Other DNA sequences in this sample translate to the same CDR3.

Material: naive CD4+ T cells from PBMCs. The subset here: CD45RA+ positively selected. The sequence was obtained from a man between 18 and 35 years old in good health. Some clones in this sample may be carry-over from other donors' samples.

The CDR3 DNA follows: TGTGCCAGCAGCTACGGAGAATACGAGCAGTACTTC. It translates to CASSYGEYEQYF. This chain connects TRBV7-9 to TRBJ2-7, with D unclear. The CDR3 extends over 12 amino acids. Germline V gene data show CDR1 as SEHNR and CDR2 as FQNEAQ (reference sequence). Trimming pared 4 bases from V and 4 bases from J, leaving 8 bases between.